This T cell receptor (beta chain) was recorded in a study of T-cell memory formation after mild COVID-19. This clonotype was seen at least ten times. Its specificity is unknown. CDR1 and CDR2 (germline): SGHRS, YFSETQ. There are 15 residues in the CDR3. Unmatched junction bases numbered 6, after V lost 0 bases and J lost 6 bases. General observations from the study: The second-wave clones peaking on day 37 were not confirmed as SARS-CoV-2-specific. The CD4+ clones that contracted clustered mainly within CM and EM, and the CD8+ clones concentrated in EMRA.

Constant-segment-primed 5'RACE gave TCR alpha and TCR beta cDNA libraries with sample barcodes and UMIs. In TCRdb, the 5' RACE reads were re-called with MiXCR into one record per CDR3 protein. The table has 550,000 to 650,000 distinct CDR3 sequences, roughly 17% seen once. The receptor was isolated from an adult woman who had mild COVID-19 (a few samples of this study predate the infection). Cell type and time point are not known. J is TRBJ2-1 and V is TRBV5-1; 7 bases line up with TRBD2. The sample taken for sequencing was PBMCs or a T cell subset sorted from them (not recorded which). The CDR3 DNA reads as TGCGCCAGCAGCTTGGTGGCGGGAGCGGGCAATGAGCAGTTCTTC. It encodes CASSLVAGAGNEQFF. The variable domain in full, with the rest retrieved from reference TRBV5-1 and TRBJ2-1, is KAGVTQTPRYLIKTRGQQVTLSCSPISGHRSVSWYQQTPGQGLQFLFEYFSETQRNKGNFPGRFSGRQFSNSRSEMNVSTLELGDSALYLCASSLVAGAGNEQFFGPGTRLTVL.